The 3 T cell receptor beta chains reported below all come from one sample, sequenced in a study of T cells after yellow fever vaccination. From the 5' RACE reads, TCRdb called clonotypes with MiXCR, one entry per CDR3 protein. The data show over 85,000 distinct CDR3 sequences, almost 9% seen once. This specimen consisted of CD8+ T cells not binding an NS4B(214-222) dextramer, sorted from PBMCs, obtained roughly 15 days after the first yellow fever vaccination. The receptors shown here come from a man younger than 35 who received the YFV17D yellow fever vaccine.

This clonotype is a singleton in its sample. The chain combines TRBV7-9 with TRBJ2-5, with D unclear. The germline gives CDR1 SEHNR, CDR2 FQNEAQ (reference sequence). The ends were cut back, 5 bases at V and 5 bases at J, with 18 bases in the middle. This CDR3 region has 15 residues. The DNA of the CDR3 is TGTGCCAGCAGCATCTCGGACGCCTCGGCGGAGACCCAGTACTTC. The encoded protein is CASSISDASAETQYF.

A word on this clonotype: At one boundary the junction diverges from the germline segment, which might be a read error. The genes are TRBV11-2 and TRBJ2-5; D not resolved. The CDR3 totals 15 residues. Germline CDR1 is SGHAT and CDR2 is FQNNGV. Written as DNA, the CDR3 is TGTGCCAGCAGCTTAGATACCCTGCACCAAGAGTCCCAGTACTTC. Amino acids: CASSLDTLHQESQYF.

This clonotype was recorded a few times. The rearrangement uses TRBV12-1 and TRBJ2-1; the D call in the table, TRBD1, was not verified against the DNA. TRBV12-1 is shown as a pseudogene. The CDR3 is 13 amino acids. CDR3 bases: TGTGCCAGCAGCCCAATAGAAGGGGATGAGCAGTTCTTC. Encoded protein: CASSPIEGDEQFF.